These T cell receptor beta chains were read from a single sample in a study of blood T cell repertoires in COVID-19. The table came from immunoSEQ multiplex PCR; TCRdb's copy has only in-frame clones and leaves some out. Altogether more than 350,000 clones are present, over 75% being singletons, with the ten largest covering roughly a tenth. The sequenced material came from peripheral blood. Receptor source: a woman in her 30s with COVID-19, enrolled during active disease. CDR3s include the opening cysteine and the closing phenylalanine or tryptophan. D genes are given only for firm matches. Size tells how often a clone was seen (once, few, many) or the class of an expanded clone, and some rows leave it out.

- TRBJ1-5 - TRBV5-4 TGTGCCAGCAGTAGGGGTGGGGGCGCGGGCAATCAGCCCCAGCATTTT CASSRGGGAGNQPQHF
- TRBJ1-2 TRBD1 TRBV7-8 TGTGCCAGCAGCCGGGACAGGGCCGGTGGCTACACCTTC CASSRDRAGGYTF
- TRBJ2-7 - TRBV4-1 TGCGCCAGCAGCCAAGTTTTGCTCAGCTCCTACGAGCAGTACTTC CASSQVLLSSYEQYF
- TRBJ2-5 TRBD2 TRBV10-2 TGCGCCAGCTACCCCTACGGGGAGGGTCAAGAGACCCAGTACTTC CASYPYGEGQETQYF
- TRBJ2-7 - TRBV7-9 TGTGCCAGCAGCCCTGCGGGGTCCTACGAGCAGTACTTC CASSPAGSYEQYF
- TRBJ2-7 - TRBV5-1 TGCGCCAGCAGCTTGGAAACAGCCTACGAGCAGTACTTC CASSLETAYEQYF
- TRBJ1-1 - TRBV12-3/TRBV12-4 TGTGCCAGCCGGACAGCCAACACTGAAGCTTTCTTT CASRTANTEAFF
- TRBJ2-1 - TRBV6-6 TGTGCCAGCAGCCCGCATACTGGTGAGCAGTTCTTC CASSPHTGEQFF
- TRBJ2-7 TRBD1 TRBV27 TGTGCCAGTTCGGGACAGCCCACCTACGAGCAGTACTTC CASSGQPTYEQYF
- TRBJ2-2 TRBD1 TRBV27 TGTGCCAGCAGTTGGGACAGGAACACCGGGGAGCTGTTTTTT CASSWDRNTGELFF
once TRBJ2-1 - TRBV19 TGTGCCAGTAGTCTCGCCTACAATGAGCAGTTCTTC CASSLAYNEQFF
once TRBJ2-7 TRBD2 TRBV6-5 TGTGCCAGCAGTCCTCCGGGAGGATCCTACGAGCAGTACTTC CASSPPGGSYEQYF
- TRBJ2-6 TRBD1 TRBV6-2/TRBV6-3 TGTGCCAGCAGTTACCGCGACAGGGGGTCACTCTCTGGGGCCAACGTCCTGACTTTC CASSYRDRGSLSGANVLTF
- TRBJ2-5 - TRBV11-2 TGTGCCAGCAGCTTAGGGTCAGACGGACTTGGAGAGACCCAGTACTTC CASSLGSDGLGETQYF